This T cell receptor beta chain stems from a study of cytomegalovirus exposure and HLA in healthy donors. Study outcomes and limitations: It emerged from a later analysis that several of the most significant clusters appeared to be linked to common viral pathogens. Analysis performed later found over 15,000 TCR beta sequences associated with HLA alleles at 0.05 false discovery rate.

The study ran its PCR with 60 Vbeta and 13 Jbeta primers. Repertoires were generated with immunoSEQ multiplex PCR, while TCRdb's copy carries only in-frame clones and drops some. The sample lists some 130,000 clones; 70% to 80% were seen once. As concerns this clone: Its antigen is unidentified.

Germline assignment: CDR1 MNHNS and CDR2 SASEGT. There are 15 residues in the CDR3. V was clipped by 5 bases and J by 6 bases; unmatched bases: 10. The J gene is TRBJ2-1, the V gene TRBV6-1; 7 bases are shared with TRBD1. The source material was PBMCs. The source is a man younger than 40 in good health and CMV-seronegative. The CDR3 region has the DNA TGTGCCAGCAGTCATCGACAGGGCGAGGGCAATGAGCAGTTCTTC. This translates into CASSHRQGEGNEQFF.